The 28 T cell receptor beta chains in this list originate from one sample, sequenced in a study of blood T cell repertoires in COVID-19. This table comes from immunoSEQ multiplex PCR, and its TCRdb copy is limited to in-frame clones, with some not included. The table has roughly 250,000 clones, about 90% seen once. The specimen was PBMCs or T cells enriched from blood (not recorded which). The receptors stem from a woman aged 18-29 years who had recovered from COVID-19.

This clone was observed a handful of times. The rearrangement joins TRBV4-2 to TRBJ2-5; 11 bases map to TRBD1. Losses at the gene ends were 0 bases for V and 2 bases for J; bases not matched to a gene: 2. Germline assignment: CDR1 LGHNA and CDR2 YNFKEQ. This CDR3 comprises 16 residues. The CDR3 loop is CASSQDRDRGQETQYF. The CDR3 DNA reads TGTGCCAGCAGCCAAGACCGGGACAGGGGGCAAGAGACCCAGTACTTC.

The V and J genes are TRBV4-3 and TRBJ1-4; TRBD1 agrees at 10 bases. The CDR3 is made up of 16 amino acids. The ends lost 2 bases at V and 7 bases at J; junction bases unmatched: 7. CDR1 and CDR2 from the germline V gene are LGHNA and YSLEER. CDR3 nucleotide sequence: TGCGCCAGCAGCCAAAATGGACAGGGGGTAGGTGAAAAACTGTTTTTT. Translating gives CASSQNGQGVGEKLFF.

The V gene is TRBV19, the J gene TRBJ1-6; TRBD1 agrees at 11 bases. This CDR3 contains 17 residues. CDR1 is LNHDA and CDR2 is SQIVND in the germline V gene (reference sequence). J gave up 5 bases and V 4 bases, and 7 bases lay outside the gene matches. CDR3 sequence (DNA): TGTGCCAGTAGTAACGGACAGGGGGCGATGAATAATTCACCCCTCCACTTT. Translating it yields CASSNGQGAMNNSPLHF.

The genes are TRBV6-5 and TRBJ2-2; 10 nucleotides match TRBD2. This CDR3 spans 15 amino acids. V lost 4 bases, J lost 6 bases, and 5 bases stayed unmatched. Germline V gene data show CDR1 as MNHEY and CDR2 as SVGAGI. The CDR3 region is CASSFGAGGSGELFF. The CDR3 DNA follows: TGTGCCAGCAGTTTTGGAGCGGGAGGGTCCGGGGAGCTGTTTTTT.

The gene calls are TRBV25-1 and TRBJ1-1; D not resolved. With 5 bases removed from V and 2 bases from J, the gap between germline ends came to 12 bases. CDR1 and CDR2 from the germline V gene are MGHDK and SYGVNS. The CDR3 contains 14 residues. CDR3 sequence: CASSSREANTEAFF. The CDR3, as DNA: TGTGCCAGCAGTAGTCGAGAGGCTAACACTGAAGCTTTCTTT.

V is TRBV19 and J is TRBJ2-1, with 8 bases matching TRBD2. V dropped 4 bases and J dropped 7; count of bases not matched to a gene: 6. The CDR3 loop spans 14 amino acids. Looked up from germline, CDR1 is LNHDA and CDR2 is SQIVND (reference sequence). The CDR3 loop reads CASSKIAGRNEQFF. The CDR3 nucleotides read TGTGCCAGTAGTAAAATAGCGGGACGGAATGAGCAGTTCTTC.

The V gene is TRBV15, the J gene TRBJ1-6, with TRBD1 identical over 8 bases. CDR1 LNHNV and CDR2 YYDKDF come from the germline V gene (reference sequence). Unmatched junction bases numbered 6, after V lost 2 bases and J lost 9 bases. The CDR3 has 15 residues. CDR3 sequence (DNA): TGTGCCACCAGCAGATTCGGACAGGGCTCTTCACCCCTCCACTTT. Translated, it gives CATSRFGQGSSPLHF.

The chain recombines TRBV5-1 with TRBJ1-1; D is perhaps TRBD1 (6 bases). The CDR3 sequence is 15 residues long. From germline, CDR1 is SGHRS and CDR2 YFSETQ. V was clipped by 0 bases and J by 5 bases, with 14 bases between them. For the CDR3, the DNA is TGCGCCAGCAGCTTGGCCGGGGCAGGGGCAACTGAAGCTTTCTTT. Protein: CASSLAGAGATEAFF.

The chain employs TRBV4-1 and TRBJ1-1; 11 bases match TRBD1. V dropped 2 bases and J dropped 6; count of bases not matched to a gene: 5. CDR3 length: 15 amino acids. Germline V gene sequence: CDR1 MGHRA, CDR2 YSYEKL. Here the CDR3 reads CASSQQDRGRAEAFF. In nucleotides, the CDR3 is TGCGCCAGCAGCCAACAGGACAGGGGGCGGGCTGAAGCTTTCTTT.

The V and J genes are TRBV9 and TRBJ1-4, with 8 bases identical to TRBD1. The germline CDR1 and CDR2 sequences are SGDLS and YYNGEE. The CDR3 is 15 residues long. V shed 0 bases, J shed 4 bases, and the junction held 2 bases outside the gene matches. CDR3 residues: CASSVDRGFNEKLFF. Here the CDR3 DNA reads TGTGCCAGCAGCGTAGACAGGGGGTTTAATGAAAAACTGTTTTTT.

The rearrangement links TRBV4-1 to TRBJ2-3; D unclear. Trimming stripped 4 bases from V and 0 bases from J, with 11 bases between. Germline CDR1 is MGHRA and CDR2 is YSYEKL. The CDR3 covers 15 residues. This CDR3 reads CASSPTVQSTDTQYF. The CDR3 DNA reads TGCGCCAGCAGCCCCACCGTTCAGAGCACAGATACGCAGTATTTT.

The chain combines TRBV28 with TRBJ1-1; possibly TRBD1 for D (6 bases). The CDR3 has 18 amino acids. In germline, CDR1 is MDHEN, CDR2 SYDVKM. Trimming pared 2 bases from V and 5 bases from J, leaving 24 bases between. The CDR3 bases are TGTGCCAGCAGTTTAGGACAGATCGGAATATCCTTGGGGACTGAAGCTTTCTTT. It yields the protein CASSLGQIGISLGTEAFF.

The V gene is TRBV11-2, the J gene TRBJ1-3; D not resolved. The CDR3 contains 17 residues. V was pared by 6 bases and J by 1 base, with 19 bases between. In germline, CDR1 is SGHAT, CDR2 FQNNGV. The CDR3 loop reads CASRRLPRSGSGNTIYF. The CDR3 nucleotides read TGTGCCAGCAGACGGCTGCCCCGGTCGGGTTCTGGAAACACCATATATTTT.

The CDR3 region is CASSPFGGPMMAEQYF. In DNA, the CDR3 is TGTGCCAGCAGCCCTTTCGGGGGACCAATGATGGCCGAGCAGTACTTC. This sequence joins TRBV7-9 and TRBJ2-7; D perhaps matches TRBD2 (6 bases). Trimming took off 5 bases at V and 6 bases at J, with 23 bases between the two ends. This CDR3 is 16 amino acids long. The germline CDR1 and CDR2 sequences are SEHNR and FQNEAQ (reference sequence).

The chain couples TRBV19 to TRBJ2-5, with 7 nucleotides matching TRBD2. The CDR3 is 15 amino acids. The V and J ends lost 3 bases and 3 bases, in that order; junction bases with no gene match: 7. The germline CDR1 and CDR2 sequences are LNHDA and SQIVND (reference sequence). CDR3 DNA: TGTGCCAGTAGTATCCCCGGGGAGGGCAAAGAGACCCAGTACTTC. Translation gives CASSIPGEGKETQYF.

The gene calls are TRBV29-1 and TRBJ1-1; 8 nucleotides agree with TRBD1. CDR3 length: 12 amino acids. CDR1 and CDR2 from the germline V gene are SQVTM and ANQGSEA. The V and J ends lost 7 bases and 4 bases, in that order; junction bases with no gene match: 5. DNA of the CDR3: TGCAGCGCAGGGGGCTGGGGCACTGAAGCTTTCTTT. Translation gives CSAGGWGTEAFF.

V gene TRBV2 combines with J gene TRBJ1-2; D possibly corresponds to TRBD1 (6 bases). Germline lookup yields CDR1 SNHLY and CDR2 FYNNEI. Deletions cut 6 bases from V and 5 bases from J, with 13 bases between. The CDR3 spans 13 residues. This chain's CDR3 is CASRRTAAYGYTF. Here the CDR3 DNA reads TGTGCCAGCAGAAGGACAGCAGCTTATGGCTACACCTTC.

The V call is TRBV5-1, the J call TRBJ2-5; D unresolved. The CDR3 is 15 amino acids. The V gene's germline CDR1 is SGHRS and CDR2 YFSETQ. Trimming removed 0 bases at V and 0 bases at J, with 9 bases between. DNA of the CDR3: TGCGCCAGCAGCTTGGAGGCACAGAACCAAGAGACCCAGTACTTC. Its translation: CASSLEAQNQETQYF.

This clone has more than one count but fewer than ten. The chain links TRBV6-5 to TRBJ1-2, with 7 bases matching TRBD1. Germline CDR1 and CDR2: MNHEY and SVGAGI. V was clipped by 4 bases and J by 2 bases; unmatched bases: 1. This CDR3 spans 13 amino acids. The CDR3 DNA reads TGTGCCAGCAGTTCGACAGGGAACTATGGCTACACCTTC. Encoded protein: CASSSTGNYGYTF.

This sequence joins TRBV9 and TRBJ1-5; tentative D call: TRBD1 (5 bases). With 4 bases removed from V and 5 bases from J, the gap between germline ends came to 16 bases. The CDR3 is 15 amino acids. CDR1 is SGDLS and CDR2 is YYNGEE in the germline V gene. CDR3 nucleotides: TGTGCCAGCAGCTCCACGGGGACTTCCGATCAGCCCCAGCATTTT. It codes for CASSSTGTSDQPQHF.

The chain uses TRBV5-1 and TRBJ2-5, with 7 bases lining up with TRBD1. The germline CDR1 and CDR2 sequences are SGHRS and YFSETQ. CDR3 length: 13 residues. J was trimmed by 2 bases and V by 6 bases; bases with no gene match: 4. The CDR3 here is CASNRGQQETQYF. DNA of the CDR3: TGCGCCAGCAACCGGGGACAGCAAGAGACCCAGTACTTC.

The V gene is TRBV6-2 or TRBV6-3, the J gene TRBJ1-2; 8 bases align to TRBD1. Germline CDR1 is MNHEY and CDR2 is SVGEGT. Trimming at V came to 4 bases and at J to 8 bases, leaving 15 bases not matched to a gene. This CDR3 contains 16 residues. The CDR3 sequence: CASSSPLTGATMGYTF. In DNA, the CDR3 is TGTGCCAGCAGTTCCCCCCTGACAGGGGCAACTATGGGCTACACCTTC.

This chain connects TRBV11-2 to TRBJ2-1, with 10 bases matching TRBD2. The CDR3 covers 14 residues. Germline assignment: CDR1 SGHAT and CDR2 FQNNGV. The junction had 2 bases not matched to a gene; V was cut back by 3 bases and J by 6 bases. The CDR3 DNA reads TGTGCCAGCAGCTTCGTAGCGGGGGGCAATGAGCAGTTCTTC. This sequence encodes CASSFVAGGNEQFF.

This rearrangement joins TRBV10-2 to TRBJ1-3; D gene uncertain. V lost 0 bases and J lost 0, with 9 bases in between. CDR1 is WSHSY and CDR2 is SAAADI in the germline V gene. The CDR3 has 16 residues. CDR3 coding DNA: TGCGCCAGCAGTGAGTCGGAGTTGACCTCTGGAAACACCATATATTTT. Its protein is CASSESELTSGNTIYF.

The CDR3 DNA is TGTGCCAGCAGCTCCCGGTCCAACTCGCCGGGTGGCTACACCTTC. Its translation: CASSSRSNSPGGYTF. This chain joins TRBV7-6 and TRBJ1-2; D gene uncertain. CDR1 is SGHVS and CDR2 is FNYEAQ in the germline V gene. V lost 4 bases to trimming and J lost 7 bases, with 19 bases between them. The CDR3 length is 15 residues.

V is TRBV28 and J is TRBJ2-1, with 11 bases aligning to TRBD1. The CDR3 extends over 18 amino acids. Germline trimming cut 3 bases from V and 7 bases from J; bases unmatched to any gene: 14. Germline loops: CDR1 MDHEN, CDR2 SYDVKM. The CDR3: CASSFGVGQGGRRNEQFF. The DNA for the CDR3 is TGTGCCAGCAGTTTCGGAGTGGGACAGGGGGGGAGAAGGAATGAGCAGTTCTTC.

The rearrangement uses TRBV9 and TRBJ1-1; D remains ambiguous. Trimming removed 4 bases at V and 3 bases at J, with 16 bases between. Germline assignment: CDR1 SGDLS and CDR2 YYNGEE. The CDR3 consists of 15 residues. CDR3 sequence reads: CASSPRHSPDTEAFF. The CDR3 DNA reads TGTGCCAGCAGCCCCAGACACTCTCCGGACACTGAAGCTTTCTTT.

V usage is TRBV9 and J usage is TRBJ2-6; TRBD1 agrees at 8 bases. This CDR3 has 17 amino acids. CDR1 is SGDLS and CDR2 is YYNGEE in the germline V gene. Germline trimming cut 0 bases from V and 0 bases from J; bases unmatched to any gene: 2. As DNA, the CDR3 is TGTGCCAGCAGCGTAGCCGGACAGGGCTCTGGGGCCAACGTCCTGACTTTC. Protein product: CASSVAGQGSGANVLTF.